What follows describes a single TCR beta chain. The record originates from a study of blood T cell repertoires in COVID-19. The germline CDR1 and CDR2 sequences are MNHNY and SVGAGI (reference sequence). The length of the CDR3 is 14 residues. V lost 2 bases and J lost 4, with 11 bases in between. Some clones are missing from TCRdb's copy, which holds only in-frame ones; the method was immunoSEQ multiplex PCR. The repertoire consists of under 300,000 clones, with 83% occurring once and the leading ten covering 4.6%. The chain carries TRBV6-6 and TRBJ1-1; unclear D gene. Specimen: peripheral blood. This sequence originates from a man in his fifties or sixties who had recovered from COVID-19. Here the CDR3 reads CASSYEGSVTEAFF. The CDR3 DNA reads as TGTGCCAGCAGTTACGAGGGCTCGGTCACTGAAGCTTTCTTT.